This T cell receptor beta chain was documented in a study of cytomegalovirus exposure and HLA in healthy donors. Findings and limits, study-wide: V- and J-gene trimming in TCR beta was tied to a missense DCLRE1C variant by an analysis performed later. In vitro checks showed that a few CMV-associated chains really do target CMV antigens.

Germline V gives CDR1 KGHSH, CDR2 LQKENI. CDR3 length: 16 amino acids. The J segment lost 1 base and the V segment lost 6 bases, leaving 11 bases of the junction unmatched. Amplification used 60 Vbeta primers and 13 Jbeta primers. Profiling relied on immunoSEQ multiplex PCR, and the TCRdb table lists in-frame clones only, not all of them. This sample has 90,000 to 150,000 clones, with approximately 81% found just once. With regard to this clone: Its antigen is not identified.

These donors counted as nominally healthy when sampled, but unrecorded immune exposures were likely. The sequence came from a woman aged 40 to 50 in good health and CMV-seronegative. The specimen sequenced was PBMCs. The chain recombines TRBV18 with TRBJ1-1; TRBD1 aligns across 7 bases. The CDR3 DNA sequence: TGTGCCAGCTCGCCGACGAACAGGGGCGGGAACACTGAAGCTTTCTTT. This encodes CASSPTNRGGNTEAFF.